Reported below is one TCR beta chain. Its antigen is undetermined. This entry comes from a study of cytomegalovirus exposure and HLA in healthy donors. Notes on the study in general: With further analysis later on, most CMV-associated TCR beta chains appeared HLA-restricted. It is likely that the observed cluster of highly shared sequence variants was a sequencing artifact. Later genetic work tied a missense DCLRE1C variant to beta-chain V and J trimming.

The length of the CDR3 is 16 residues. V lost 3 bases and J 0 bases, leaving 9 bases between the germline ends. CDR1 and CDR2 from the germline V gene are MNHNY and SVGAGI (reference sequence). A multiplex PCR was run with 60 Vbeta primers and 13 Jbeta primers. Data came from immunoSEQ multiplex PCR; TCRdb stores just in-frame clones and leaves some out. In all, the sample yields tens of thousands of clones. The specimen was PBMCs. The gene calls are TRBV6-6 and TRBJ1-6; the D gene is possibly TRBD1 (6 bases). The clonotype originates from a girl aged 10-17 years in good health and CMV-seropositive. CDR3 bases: TGTGCCAGCAGTTATGAGACAGGCTCCTATAATTCACCCCTCCACTTT. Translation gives CASSYETGSYNSPLHF.